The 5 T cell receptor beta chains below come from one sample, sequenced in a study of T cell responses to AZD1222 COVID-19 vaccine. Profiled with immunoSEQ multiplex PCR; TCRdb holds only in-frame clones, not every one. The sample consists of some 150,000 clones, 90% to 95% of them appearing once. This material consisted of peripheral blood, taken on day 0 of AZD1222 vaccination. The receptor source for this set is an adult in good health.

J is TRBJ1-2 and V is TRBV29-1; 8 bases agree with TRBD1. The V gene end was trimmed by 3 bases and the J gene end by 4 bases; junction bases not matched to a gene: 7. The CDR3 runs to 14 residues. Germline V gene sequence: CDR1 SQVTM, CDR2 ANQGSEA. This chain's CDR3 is CSVDSTGEGYGYTF. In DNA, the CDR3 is TGCAGCGTTGACTCGACAGGGGAGGGCTATGGCTACACCTTC.

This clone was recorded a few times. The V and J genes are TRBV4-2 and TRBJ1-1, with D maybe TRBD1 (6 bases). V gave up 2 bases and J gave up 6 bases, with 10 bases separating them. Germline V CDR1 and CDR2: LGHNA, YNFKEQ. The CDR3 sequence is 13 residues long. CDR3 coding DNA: TGTGCCAGCAGCCAACCAGACAGGCCTGAAGCTTTCTTT. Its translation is CASSQPDRPEAFF.

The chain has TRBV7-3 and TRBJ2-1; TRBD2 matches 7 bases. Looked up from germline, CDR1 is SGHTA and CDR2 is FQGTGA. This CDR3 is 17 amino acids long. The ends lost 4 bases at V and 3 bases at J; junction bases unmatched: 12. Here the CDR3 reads CASSYLPLGEGYNEQFF. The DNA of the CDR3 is TGTGCCAGCAGCTACCTACCCCTAGGGGAGGGCTACAATGAGCAGTTCTTC.

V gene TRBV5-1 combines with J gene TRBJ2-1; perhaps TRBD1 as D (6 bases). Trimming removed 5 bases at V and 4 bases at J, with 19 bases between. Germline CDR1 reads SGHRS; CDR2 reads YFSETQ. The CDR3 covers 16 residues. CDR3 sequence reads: CASRVRWTEVYNEQFF. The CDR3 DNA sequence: TGCGCCAGCAGGGTTCGTTGGACAGAGGTTTACAATGAGCAGTTCTTC.

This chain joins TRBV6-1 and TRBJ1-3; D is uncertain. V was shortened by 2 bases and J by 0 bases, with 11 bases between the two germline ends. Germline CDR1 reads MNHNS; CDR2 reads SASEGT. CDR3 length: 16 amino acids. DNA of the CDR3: TGTGCCAGCAGTGAAAAACCGCCAGGCTCTGGAAACACCATATATTTT. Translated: CASSEKPPGSGNTIYF.